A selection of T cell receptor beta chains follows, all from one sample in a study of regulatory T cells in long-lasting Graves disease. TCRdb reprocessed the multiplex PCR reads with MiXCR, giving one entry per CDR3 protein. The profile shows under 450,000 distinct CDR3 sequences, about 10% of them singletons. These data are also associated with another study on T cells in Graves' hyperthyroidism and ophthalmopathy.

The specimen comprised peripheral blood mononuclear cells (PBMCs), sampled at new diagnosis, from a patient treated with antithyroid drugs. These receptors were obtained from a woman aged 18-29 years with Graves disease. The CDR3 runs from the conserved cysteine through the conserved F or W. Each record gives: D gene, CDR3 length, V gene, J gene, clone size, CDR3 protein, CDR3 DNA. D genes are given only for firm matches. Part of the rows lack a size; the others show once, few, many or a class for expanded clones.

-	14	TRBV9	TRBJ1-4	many	CASSAPVSSEKLFF	TGTGCCAGCAGCGCACCAGTCAGTTCCGAAAAACTGTTTTTT
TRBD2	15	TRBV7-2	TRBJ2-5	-	CASSRTSGGKETQYF	TGTGCCAGCAGCAGGACTAGCGGGGGGAAAGAGACCCAGTACTTC
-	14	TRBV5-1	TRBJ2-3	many	CASSLAETPSRGYF	TGCGCCAGCAGCTTGGCCGAGACACCGTCACGTGGGTATTTT
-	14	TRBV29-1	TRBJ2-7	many	CSVGRRTEIYEQYF	TGCAGCGTCGGGAGGAGGACAGAAATCTACGAGCAGTACTTC
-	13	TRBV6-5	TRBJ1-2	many	CASSYQGGYGYTF	TGTGCCAGCAGTTACCAGGGCGGGTATGGCTACACCTTC
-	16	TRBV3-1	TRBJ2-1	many	CASSQRPGTPRNEQFF	TGTGCCAGCAGCCAAAGACCCGGGACGCCGCGGAATGAGCAGTTCTTC
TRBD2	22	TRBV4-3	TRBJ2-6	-	CASSQVWWGLAGGSSGANVLTF	TGCGCCAGCAGCCAAGTTTGGTGGGGACTAGCGGGGGGGAGCTCTGGGGCCAACGTCCTGACTTTC
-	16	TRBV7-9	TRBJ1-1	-	CASSLGDRPWGTEAFF	TGCGCCAGCAGCCTAGGGGACCGACCTTGGGGTACTGAAGCTTTCTTT
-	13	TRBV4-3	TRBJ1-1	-	CAGSQDAYTEAFF	TGCGCCGGCAGCCAAGATGCGTACACTGAAGCTTTCTTT
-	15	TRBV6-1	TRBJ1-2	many	CASSERPDSGYGYTF	TGTGCCAGCAGTGAGAGACCGGACAGTGGTTATGGCTACACCTTC
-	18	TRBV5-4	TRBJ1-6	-	CASSSSTGPHQQNSPLHF	TGTGCCAGCAGCTCATCCACAGGGCCCCATCAGCAAAATTCACCCCTCCACTTT